Listed below are T cell receptor beta chains from one sample, sequenced in a study of identical twins. One entry per CDR3 protein, called by TCRdb with MiXCR from the 5' RACE reads. The sample shows about 240,000 distinct CDR3 sequences, roughly a tenth of them seen only once. Sequenced input: memory T cells sorted from blood. The receptors originated from a man aged 45-65 years in good health. Both conserved end residues are part of each CDR3. The D gene is left open where the match is weak. The listing skips clone size in some rows; elsewhere it reads once, few, many or a size class.

V gene	clone size	D gene	J gene	CDR3 protein	CDR3 DNA
TRBV4-1	many	.	TRBJ2-3	CASSQGAGSDTQYF	TGCGCCAGCAGCCAAGGTGCAGGGTCAGATACGCAGTATTTT
TRBV9	many	.	TRBJ1-4	CASSVGGDPREKLFF	TGTGCCAGCAGCGTAGGAGGGGACCCTAGGGAAAAACTGTTTTTT
TRBV7-2	few	.	TRBJ1-3	CASSSQRRGNTIYF	TGTGCCAGCAGCAGTCAAAGGAGGGGAAACACCATATATTTT
TRBV7-8	many	.	TRBJ2-3	CASSLVNGYYTDTQYF	TGTGCCAGCAGCTTAGTAAACGGTTATTACACAGATACGCAGTATTTT
TRBV10-3	few	.	TRBJ2-2	CATSLGQLTTGELFF	TGTGCCACCTCCCTAGGACAATTAACCACCGGGGAGCTGTTTTTT
TRBV3-1	few	.	TRBJ1-1	CASSQDLGAWDTEAFF	TGTGCCAGCAGCCAAGATCTGGGAGCTTGGGACACTGAAGCTTTCTTT
TRBV12-3/TRBV12-4	many	.	TRBJ2-7	CASSRVHEQYF	TGTGCCAGCAGTAGGGTCCACGAGCAGTACTTC
TRBV5-1	.	.	TRBJ2-7	CASSLTPETGYEQYF	TGCGCCAGCAGCTTGACGCCAGAGACAGGCTACGAGCAGTACTTC
TRBV7-2	.	TRBD1	TRBJ2-7	CASSLVQGAHEQYF	TGTGCCAGCAGCTTAGTCCAGGGGGCACACGAGCAGTACTTC
TRBV24-1	few	TRBD2	TRBJ2-1	CATSDEGLAGYNEQFF	TGTGCCACCAGTGATGAGGGACTAGCGGGGTACAATGAGCAGTTCTTC
TRBV10-3	few	TRBD1	TRBJ2-7	CAISESGTGHYEQYF	TGTGCCATCAGTGAGTCAGGGACAGGTCACTACGAGCAGTACTTC
TRBV7-9	.	.	TRBJ1-2	CASSRTVDGYTF	TGTGCCAGCAGCCGGACGGTGGATGGCTACACCTTC
TRBV5-1	.	.	TRBJ2-1	CASSLQPARSYNEQFF	TGCGCCAGCAGCTTGCAACCAGCAAGGTCCTACAATGAGCAGTTCTTC
TRBV12-3/TRBV12-4	many	.	TRBJ1-3	CASSLINGNTIYF	TGTGCCAGCAGTTTAATCAATGGAAACACCATATATTTT
TRBV20-1	many	.	TRBJ2-2	CSVKRNTGELFF	TGCAGTGTGAAGCGGAACACCGGGGAGCTGTTTTTT
TRBV20-1	many	.	TRBJ2-7	CSARISELGEQYF	TGCAGTGCTAGGATAAGCGAACTAGGCGAGCAGTACTTC
TRBV19	.	.	TRBJ1-1	CASSISAATSEAFF	TGTGCCAGTAGTATAAGCGCAGCCACCTCTGAAGCTTTCTTT
TRBV5-1	many	TRBD1	TRBJ2-7	CASSTWTGAGGEQYF	TGCGCCAGCAGCACTTGGACAGGGGCAGGAGGCGAGCAGTACTTC
TRBV6-1	few	.	TRBJ2-3	CASSLGVLSTDTQYF	TGTGCCAGCAGCCTAGGTGTCCTGAGCACAGATACGCAGTATTTT
TRBV11-2	few	TRBD1	TRBJ1-2	CASSSGGVYGYTF	TGTGCCAGCAGCTCAGGGGGTGTCTATGGCTACACCTTC
TRBV9	.	.	TRBJ2-1	CASSLNYNEQFF	TGTGCCAGCAGCCTTAACTACAATGAGCAGTTCTTC
TRBV7-2	many	.	TRBJ1-1	CASSSSLNTEAFF	TGTGCCAGCAGCTCCAGTTTAAACACTGAAGCTTTCTTT
TRBV6-5	.	.	TRBJ1-5	CASSYRGGPQHF	TGTGCCAGCAGTTACAGGGGCGGGCCCCAGCATTTT
TRBV6-2/TRBV6-3	.	.	TRBJ2-5	CASSYNGLAQYF	TGTGCCAGCAGTTACAACGGGTTGGCCCAGTACTTC
TRBV29-1	.	TRBD1	TRBJ2-3	CSAGTGPTDTQYF	TGCAGCGCAGGGACAGGGCCCACAGATACGCAGTATTTT
TRBV29-1	many	.	TRBJ1-2	CSAPTGTDGYTF	TGCAGCGCCCCGACCGGGACGGACGGCTACACCTTC
TRBV4-1	.	TRBD2	TRBJ2-5	CASSRQLAAQQETQYF	TGCGCCAGCAGCCGCCAACTAGCGGCCCAACAAGAGACCCAGTACTTC
TRBV20-1	few	TRBD2	TRBJ2-3	CSAGTSGRSTDTQYF	TGCAGTGCCGGGACTAGCGGGAGGAGCACAGATACGCAGTATTTT
TRBV7-2	many	.	TRBJ1-1	CASSLGPHLGAEAFF	TGTGCCAGCAGCTTAGGTCCCCACTTGGGGGCTGAAGCTTTCTTT
TRBV5-1	.	.	TRBJ2-3	CASSKETPDTQYF	TGCGCCAGCAGTAAGGAAACCCCGGATACGCAGTATTTT
TRBV28	.	.	TRBJ1-3	CASRALPGTGNTIYF	TGTGCCAGCAGAGCGCTCCCCGGGACGGGTAACACCATATATTTT
TRBV6-2/TRBV6-3	.	.	TRBJ2-7	CASRSIDRLTPYEQYF	TGTGCCAGCAGATCTATAGACAGGCTGACTCCATACGAGCAGTACTTC
TRBV28	.	TRBD1	TRBJ1-1	CASSPRDSYTEAFF	TGTGCCAGCAGTCCTAGGGACAGCTACACTGAAGCTTTCTTT
TRBV25-1	.	.	TRBJ1-6	CASSEYRVYNSPLHF	TGTGCCAGCAGTGAATACCGGGTCTATAATTCACCCCTCCACTTT
TRBV6-1	many	.	TRBJ2-6	CASSKLSGANVLTF	TGTGCCAGCAGCAAATTGTCCGGGGCCAACGTCCTGACTTTC
TRBV29-1	few	.	TRBJ2-5	CSVESPGLKTQYF	TGCAGCGTTGAGTCGCCTGGGCTTAAGACCCAGTACTTC
TRBV5-5	many	.	TRBJ1-3	CASSIDRQAGNTIYF	TGTGCCAGCAGCATTGACAGGCAGGCTGGAAACACCATATATTTT
TRBV5-6	.	TRBD1	TRBJ2-7	CASKTGVSYEQYF	TGTGCCAGTAAAACAGGGGTCTCCTACGAGCAGTACTTC
TRBV7-2	.	.	TRBJ2-1	CASSFGFSAGPNEQFF	TGTGCCAGCAGCTTCGGTTTCTCGGCAGGTCCCAATGAGCAGTTCTTC
TRBV20-1	.	.	TRBJ1-6	CSARKERNNSPLHF	TGCAGTGCTAGGAAGGAACGGAATAATTCACCCCTCCACTTT
TRBV4-3	many	.	TRBJ1-2	CASSQDRDLPGYTF	TGCGCCAGCAGCCAAGACCGGGACCTTCCTGGCTACACCTTC
TRBV20-1	few	.	TRBJ1-2	CSAREGNRDYGYTF	TGCAGTGCTAGAGAGGGGAACAGGGATTATGGCTACACCTTC
TRBV4-1	many	TRBD1	TRBJ1-5	CASSLRQGQAPQHF	TGCGCCAGCAGCTTACGACAGGGGCAGGCGCCCCAGCATTTT
TRBV3-1	.	TRBD1	TRBJ1-1	CASTPGGNSEAFF	TGTGCCAGCACCCCAGGGGGAAACTCTGAAGCTTTCTTT
TRBV13	few	.	TRBJ2-4	CASSFFQQDHHNIQYF	TGTGCCAGCAGCTTTTTTCAACAGGACCACCATAACATTCAGTACTTC